These 16 T cell receptor beta chains were all obtained from the same sample, sequenced in a study of regulatory T cells in long-lasting Graves disease. Stated time point: newly diagnosed GD, antithyroid drugs for less than 3 months. The authors made the TCR library using RNA they extracted from PBMCs. CDR3-region Arm-PCR and iRepertoire HTBI primers produced the TCR beta libraries. TCRdb called the multiplex PCR reads again in MiXCR, with one record for every CDR3 protein. This table holds around 320,000 distinct CDR3 sequences, approximately 15% found once. The same specimen was also included in a second study, on T cells in Graves' hyperthyroidism and ophthalmopathy.

This specimen consisted of peripheral blood mononuclear cells (PBMCs), obtained at new diagnosis, from a patient treated with antithyroid drugs. All receptors come from a man aged 40-55 years with Graves disease.

This clonotype has ten or more counts. This rearrangement joins TRBV28 to TRBJ1-1; D is possibly TRBD1 (5 bases). The CDR3 contains 15 residues. The germline V and J ends were trimmed by 0 bases and 6 bases, with 14 bases remaining between them. From germline, CDR1 is MDHEN and CDR2 SYDVKM. CDR3 in DNA: TGTGCCAGCAGTTTATGGGGAGCCGGGACGGCTGAAGCTTTCTTT. Translation gives CASSLWGAGTAEAFF.

This clonotype has a handful of counts. This chain joins TRBV6-2 or TRBV6-3 and TRBJ2-7; the D gene could be TRBD1 or TRBD2 (5 bases each). There are 13 residues in the CDR3. Germline V gene sequence: CDR1 MNHEY, CDR2 SVGEGT. Trimming removed 4 bases at V and 6 bases at J, with 13 bases between. CDR3 amino acids: CASSFDRGCEQYF. The CDR3 DNA is TGTGCCAGCAGTTTCGACAGAGGGTGCGAGCAGTACTTC.

Only a few counts were recorded for this clonotype. The chain joins TRBV5-1 to TRBJ2-4; possibly TRBD2 for D (7 bases). Trimming left V 4 bases short and J 3 bases short, with 14 bases between. From germline, CDR1 is SGHRS and CDR2 YFSETQ. The CDR3 loop spans 15 amino acids. CDR3 sequence: CASSGTRGGKNIQYF. CDR3 coding DNA: TGCGCCAGCAGCGGGACAAGGGGGGGCAAAAACATTCAGTACTTC.

This clonotype has at least ten counts. The V and J genes are TRBV6-5 and TRBJ2-1; 12 bases align to TRBD2. The J segment lost 0 bases and the V segment lost 0 bases, leaving 6 bases of the junction unmatched. CDR1 is MNHEY and CDR2 is SVGAGI in the germline V gene. This CDR3 contains 19 residues. The CDR3 nucleotides read TGTGCCAGCAGTTACTCCCTGACTAGCGGGGGTCCCTCCTACAATGAGCAGTTCTTC. Amino acids: CASSYSLTSGGPSYNEQFF.

The CDR3 here is CSAYPGLAGGWTGELFF. The DNA for the CDR3 is TGCAGTGCTTATCCGGGGCTAGCGGGGGGATGGACCGGGGAGCTGTTTTTT. The chain combines TRBV20-1 with TRBJ2-2; 11 bases line up with TRBD2. V trimming: 5 bases; J trimming: 5 bases; junction bases outside the gene matches: 13. The germline V gene has CDR1 DFQATT and CDR2 SNEGSKA (reference sequence). This CDR3 has 17 residues.

This clonotype was counted many times. J is TRBJ1-1 and V is TRBV3-1, with D possibly TRBD1 on 6 matching bases. This CDR3 region has 12 residues. Between the trimmed V and J ends, which lost 5 bases and 8 bases, there was a span of 12 bases. In germline, CDR1 is LGHDT, CDR2 YNNKEL (reference sequence). The CDR3 here is CASSTRQAEAFF. CDR3 nucleotide sequence: TGTGCCAGCAGCACCCGACAGGCCGAAGCTTTCTTT.

Note on this clonotype: This probably arose from a read error, given a far larger clone one base away. The rearrangement joins TRBV6-1 to TRBJ2-7; 7 bases agree with TRBD1. Germline trimming cut 8 bases from V and 6 bases from J; bases unmatched to any gene: 13. The CDR3 length is 14 residues. Looked up from germline, CDR1 is MNHNS and CDR2 is SASEGT. The CDR3 loop is CASAFEGARSEQYF. CDR3 sequence (DNA): TGTGCCAGCGCTTTTGAGGGGGCTCGGAGCGAGCAGTACTTC.

This clonotype appeared many times. The genes are TRBV20-1 and TRBJ1-1, with D uncertain. Trimming removed 5 bases from V and 1 base from J, with 11 bases in between. CDR1 DFQATT and CDR2 SNEGSKA come from the germline V gene (reference sequence). The CDR3 contains 13 residues. The CDR3 nucleotides read TGCAGTGCTTTCGGTGCGCGGAACACTGAAGCTTTCTTT. Its protein product is CSAFGARNTEAFF.

The V and J genes are TRBV5-1 and TRBJ2-1; 9 bases map to TRBD1. The germline V gene encodes CDR1 SGHRS and CDR2 YFSETQ. CDR3 size: 14 residues. The trim removed 5 bases at V and 8 bases at J, leaving 8 bases unmatched. The CDR3 loop reads CASSTGTGPHEQFF. CDR3 DNA: TGCGCCAGCAGTACCGGGACAGGGCCCCATGAGCAGTTCTTC.

Many counts were recorded for this clonotype. The CDR3 spells CSVERDLNTEAFF. The CDR3 coding sequence is TGCAGCGTTGAACGGGACCTGAACACTGAAGCTTTCTTT. The rearrangement uses TRBV29-1 and TRBJ1-1, with D possibly matching TRBD1 (5 bases). Germline V gene data show CDR1 as SQVTM and CDR2 as ANQGSEA. This CDR3 contains 13 residues. Deletions cut 2 bases from V and 0 bases from J, with 7 bases between.

This clonotype was recorded at least ten times. J is TRBJ2-7 and V is TRBV6-5; D is perhaps TRBD1 or TRBD2 (5 bases each). CDR1 and CDR2 (germline): MNHEY, SVGAGI. The V end was cut by 0 bases, the J end by 7 bases, with 10 bases between. This CDR3 has 13 residues. The CDR3 sequence is CASSYSPRGEQYF. In DNA form, the CDR3 reads TGTGCCAGCAGTTACTCCCCGAGGGGTGAGCAGTACTTC.

This clonotype was counted at least ten times. This chain links TRBV5-1 with TRBJ2-1; D is ambiguous. Per the germline V gene, CDR1 is SGHRS and CDR2 is YFSETQ. The CDR3 is 13 amino acids. The V end lost 0 bases, the J end lost 10 bases, and 11 bases lay between the germline ends. The CDR3 DNA reads as TGCGCCAGCAGCTTGGAAGGCTCCGGGGAGCAGTTCTTC. Its protein is CASSLEGSGEQFF.

This rearrangement joins TRBV18 to TRBJ2-5; 7 bases line up with TRBD1. Germline CDR1 is KGHSH and CDR2 is LQKENI. The CDR3 is made up of 16 amino acids. V lost 2 bases to trimming and J lost 1 base; unmatched junction nucleotides: 7. For the CDR3, the DNA is TGTGCCAGCTCACCAAAGGGGGCGAGCTCCCAAGAGACCCAGTACTTC. Protein: CASSPKGASSQETQYF.

This clonotype has ten or more counts. The chain employs TRBV18 and TRBJ2-7; D is unclear. Germline V gene sequence: CDR1 KGHSH, CDR2 LQKENI. The CDR3 is 12 amino acids. Trimming removed 6 bases at V and 5 bases at J, with 11 bases between. CDR3 DNA: TGTGCCAGCTCCGTAGGTCTCCACGAGCAGTACTTC. This translates into CASSVGLHEQYF.

This clonotype was recorded many times. This chain uses TRBV11-2 with TRBJ1-1; D gene uncertain. The V end lost 1 base, the J end lost 5 bases, and 8 bases lay between the germline ends. From germline, CDR1 is SGHAT and CDR2 FQNNGV. This CDR3 has 13 amino acids. CDR3 bases: TGTGCCAGCAGCTTAGCAGTTTCGACTGAAGCTTTCTTT. Encoded protein: CASSLAVSTEAFF. The full variable domain, rest sourced from reference TRBV11-2 and TRBJ1-1, is EAGVAQSPRYKIIEKRQSVAFWCNPISGHATLYWYQQILGQGPKLLIQFQNNGVVDDSQLPKDRFSAERLKGVDSTLKIQPAKLEDSAVYLCASSLAVSTEAFFGQGTRLTVV.

Only a few counts were recorded for this clonotype. The genes are TRBV5-1 and TRBJ2-1; D may be TRBD2 (5 bases). The V gene's germline CDR1 is SGHRS and CDR2 YFSETQ. The CDR3 sequence is 13 residues long. V lost 0 bases to trimming and J lost 6 bases, with 7 bases between them. In DNA, the CDR3 is TGCGCCAGCAGCTTGGGGACTTTCAATGAGCAGTTCTTC. Protein: CASSLGTFNEQFF.